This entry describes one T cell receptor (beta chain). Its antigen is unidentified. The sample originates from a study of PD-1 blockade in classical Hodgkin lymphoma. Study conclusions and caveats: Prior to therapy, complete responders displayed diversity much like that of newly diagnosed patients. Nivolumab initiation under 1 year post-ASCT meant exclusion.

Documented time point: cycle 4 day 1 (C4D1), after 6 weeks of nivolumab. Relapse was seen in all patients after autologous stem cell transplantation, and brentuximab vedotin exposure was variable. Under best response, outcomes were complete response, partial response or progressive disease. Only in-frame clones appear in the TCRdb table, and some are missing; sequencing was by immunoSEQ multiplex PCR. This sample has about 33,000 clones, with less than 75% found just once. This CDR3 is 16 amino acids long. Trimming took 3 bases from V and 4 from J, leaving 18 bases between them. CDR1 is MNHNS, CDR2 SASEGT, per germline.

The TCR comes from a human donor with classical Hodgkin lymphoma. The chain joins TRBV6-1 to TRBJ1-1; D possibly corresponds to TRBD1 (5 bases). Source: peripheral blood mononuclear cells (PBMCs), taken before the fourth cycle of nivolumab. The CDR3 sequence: CASSDAEGSGGTEAFF. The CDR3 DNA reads TGTGCCAGCAGTGACGCAGAGGGGTCGGGGGGCACTGAAGCTTTCTTT.